This T cell receptor beta chain comes out of a study of cytomegalovirus exposure and HLA in healthy donors. The PCR used 60 Vbeta and 13 Jbeta primers. The repertoire was sequenced with immunoSEQ multiplex PCR; TCRdb's copy has only in-frame clones and lacks some. The sample carries around 100,000 clones, over 60% recorded once. The sequence derives from a man aged 25-45 years in good health and CMV-seropositive. Sequencing was done on a sample of PBMCs.

For the CDR3, the DNA is TGTGCCAGCAGTTCGGGCAGGGCCATGAACACTGAAGCTTTCTTT. Its translation is CASSSGRAMNTEAFF. This rearrangement joins TRBV2 to TRBJ1-1; weak D call: TRBD1 (5 bases). Trimming took off 5 bases at V and 0 bases at J, with 13 bases between the two ends. The CDR3 is made up of 15 amino acids. Per germline, CDR1 SNHLY and CDR2 FYNNEI.